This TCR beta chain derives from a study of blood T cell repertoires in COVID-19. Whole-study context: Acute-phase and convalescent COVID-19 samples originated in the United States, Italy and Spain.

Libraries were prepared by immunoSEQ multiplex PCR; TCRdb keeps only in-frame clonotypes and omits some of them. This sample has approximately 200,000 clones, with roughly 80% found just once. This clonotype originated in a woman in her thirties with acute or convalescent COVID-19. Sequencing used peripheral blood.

The CDR3: CASRSPGGSGNTIYF. Here the CDR3 DNA reads TGTGCCAGCAGGTCTCCAGGTGGTTCTGGAAACACCATATATTTT. The genes are TRBV6-5 and TRBJ1-3; D gene ambiguous. Germline V gene sequence: CDR1 MNHEY, CDR2 SVGAGI. V was trimmed by 6 bases and J by 1 base, leaving 13 bases between them. The CDR3 totals 15 residues.